The rows below give T cell receptor beta chains drawn from one sample of a study of vaccination effects on CD4 cells after COVID-19. The antigens of these receptors remain unknown. Using immunoSEQ multiplex PCR, the repertoire was profiled, and TCRdb retains in-frame clones only, with some absent. This table holds fewer than 30,000 clones, 83% found once. The sample here was CD4+ T cells from PBMCs cultured with HCoV-NL63 spike peptides, taken after COVID-19 vaccination. These receptor sequences come from a human donor who received a COVID-19 vaccine. Some clones in this sample may be carry-over from other donors' samples. CDR3s include the opening cysteine and the closing phenylalanine or tryptophan. Fields, in order: V gene, CDR3 protein.

v_call: TRBV27; cdr3_aa: CASSMDLRGGYNSPLHF
v_call: TRBV6-5; cdr3_aa: CASSRTGTPLNEQFF
v_call: TRBV18; cdr3_aa: CASSSVLRTAEETQYF
v_call: TRBV3-1/TRBV3-2; cdr3_aa: CASSFTGAIYNSPLHF
v_call: TRBV5-1; cdr3_aa: CASSTGVQETQYF
v_call: TRBV2; cdr3_aa: CASSQTGPPYNEQFF
v_call: TRBV5-1; cdr3_aa: CASSLGTGVIYGYTF
v_call: TRBV2; cdr3_aa: CATRDAENTGELFF
v_call: TRBV11-2; cdr3_aa: CASSPGVSPLHF
v_call: TRBV5-1; cdr3_aa: CASSLGDRAQETQYF
v_call: TRBV6-4; cdr3_aa: CASRLGTGNTEAFF
v_call: TRBV5-8; cdr3_aa: CASPIAVAPRSYTDTQYF
v_call: TRBV7-2; cdr3_aa: CASSLEGTAGEKLFF
v_call: TRBV7-2; cdr3_aa: CASSKLRGEKLFF
v_call: TRBV6-5; cdr3_aa: CASSYGYLLNTGELFF
v_call: TRBV4-1; cdr3_aa: CASSQDLRQTNTGELFF
v_call: TRBV2; cdr3_aa: CASSDRDNEQFF
v_call: TRBV6-5; cdr3_aa: CASSYSILGNGAAFF
v_call: TRBV16; cdr3_aa: CASSQWTSGGETQYF
v_call: TRBV20-1; cdr3_aa: CSARLLNKQFF
v_call: TRBV10-2; cdr3_aa: CASRGDRGRNTEAFF
v_call: TRBV19; cdr3_aa: CASRGNTEAFF
v_call: TRBV5-1; cdr3_aa: CASKLGRPGSGNTIYF
v_call: TRBV19; cdr3_aa: CASSRTASTDTQYF
v_call: TRBV12-3/TRBV12-4; cdr3_aa: CASSNQGYGYTF
v_call: TRBV10-1; cdr3_aa: CASGTGAYNEQFF
v_call: TRBV18; cdr3_aa: CASSPRGQGGGGEQFF
v_call: TRBV30; cdr3_aa: CAWNPEIPSPTFF
v_call: TRBV6-2/TRBV6-3; cdr3_aa: CASSYSSGAGTEAFF
v_call: TRBV30; cdr3_aa: CAWSRNSPVGETQYF
v_call: TRBV5-1; cdr3_aa: CASRRGRTDTQYF
v_call: TRBV5-1; cdr3_aa: CASSLARGSETQYF
v_call: TRBV9; cdr3_aa: CASSVELNTEAFF
v_call: TRBV15; cdr3_aa: CATSSGLYEKLFF
v_call: TRBV29-1; cdr3_aa: CSAVTGGVGTGELFF